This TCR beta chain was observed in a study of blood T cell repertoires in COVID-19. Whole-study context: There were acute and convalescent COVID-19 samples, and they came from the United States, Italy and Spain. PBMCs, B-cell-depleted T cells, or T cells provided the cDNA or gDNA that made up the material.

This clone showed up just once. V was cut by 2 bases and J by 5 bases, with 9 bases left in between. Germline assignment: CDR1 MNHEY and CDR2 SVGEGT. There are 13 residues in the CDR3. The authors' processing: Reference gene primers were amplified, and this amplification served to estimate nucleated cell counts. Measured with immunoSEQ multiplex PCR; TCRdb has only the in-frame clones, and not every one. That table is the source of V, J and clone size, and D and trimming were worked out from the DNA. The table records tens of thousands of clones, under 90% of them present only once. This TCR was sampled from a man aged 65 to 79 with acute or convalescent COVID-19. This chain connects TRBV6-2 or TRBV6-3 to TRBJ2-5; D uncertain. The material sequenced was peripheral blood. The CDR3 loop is CASSYPETETQYF. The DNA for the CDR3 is TGTGCCAGCAGTTACCCAGAGACTGAGACCCAGTACTTC.